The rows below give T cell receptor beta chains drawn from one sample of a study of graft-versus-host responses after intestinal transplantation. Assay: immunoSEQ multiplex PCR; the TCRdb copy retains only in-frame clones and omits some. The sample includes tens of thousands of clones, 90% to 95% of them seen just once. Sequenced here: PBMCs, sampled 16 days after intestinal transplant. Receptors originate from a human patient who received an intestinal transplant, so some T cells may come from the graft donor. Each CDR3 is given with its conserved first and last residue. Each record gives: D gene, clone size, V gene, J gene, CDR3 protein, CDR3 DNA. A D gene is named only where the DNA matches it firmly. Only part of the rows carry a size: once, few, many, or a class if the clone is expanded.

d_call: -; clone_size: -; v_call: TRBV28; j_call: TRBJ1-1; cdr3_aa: CASNLRRRGRESEAFF; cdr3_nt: TGTGCCAGCAACTTACGGAGACGGGGGCGCGAGTCTGAAGCTTTCTTT
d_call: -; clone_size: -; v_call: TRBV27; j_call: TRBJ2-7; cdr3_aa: CASSLRGLVAYEQYF; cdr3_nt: TGTGCCAGCAGTTTAAGAGGTCTGGTGGCCTACGAGCAGTACTTC
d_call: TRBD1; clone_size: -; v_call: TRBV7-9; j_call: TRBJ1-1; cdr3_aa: CASSYDRDTEAFF; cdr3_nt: TGTGCCAGCAGCTATGACAGGGACACTGAAGCTTTCTTT
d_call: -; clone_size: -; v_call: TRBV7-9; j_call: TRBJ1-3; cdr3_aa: CASSLGGLFSGNTIYF; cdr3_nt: TGTGCCAGCAGCTTAGGAGGACTCTTCTCTGGAAACACCATATATTTT
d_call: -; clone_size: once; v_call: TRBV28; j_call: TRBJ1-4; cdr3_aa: CASSPPDGVENEKLFF; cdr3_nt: TGTGCCAGCAGTCCACCCGACGGGGTGGAGAATGAAAAACTGTTTTTT
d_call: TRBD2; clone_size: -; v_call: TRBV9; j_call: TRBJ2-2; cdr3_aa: CASSPRGASGSTGELFF; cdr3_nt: TGTGCCAGCAGCCCCCGAGGAGCTAGCGGCTCCACCGGGGAGCTGTTTTTT
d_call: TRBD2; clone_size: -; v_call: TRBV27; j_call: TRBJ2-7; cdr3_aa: CASRRLGRDEQYF; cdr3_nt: TGTGCCAGCAGGAGGTTGGGGAGGGACGAGCAGTACTTC
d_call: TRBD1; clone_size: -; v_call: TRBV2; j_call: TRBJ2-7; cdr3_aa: CASRSGDRGYEQYF; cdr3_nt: TGTGCCAGCAGAAGCGGGGACAGGGGTTACGAGCAGTACTTC
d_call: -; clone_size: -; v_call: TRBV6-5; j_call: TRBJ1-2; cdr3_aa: CASSPEITNYGYTF; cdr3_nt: TGTGCCAGCAGTCCCGAAATTACTAACTATGGCTACACCTTC
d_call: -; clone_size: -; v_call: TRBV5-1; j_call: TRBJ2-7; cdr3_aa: CASSLRGVAYEQYF; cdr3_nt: TGCGCCAGCAGCTTGAGAGGTGTAGCCTACGAGCAGTACTTC
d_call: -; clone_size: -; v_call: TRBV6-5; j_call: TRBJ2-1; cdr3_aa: CASSRRYAPNEQFF; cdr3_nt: TGTGCCAGCAGTCGACGGTACGCCCCGAATGAGCAGTTCTTC
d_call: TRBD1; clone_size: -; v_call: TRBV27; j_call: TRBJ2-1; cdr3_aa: CASSFSGTGHSEQFF; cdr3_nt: TGTGCCAGCAGTTTCTCCGGGACAGGGCATAGTGAGCAGTTCTTC
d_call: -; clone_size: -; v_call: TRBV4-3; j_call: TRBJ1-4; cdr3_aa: CASSQWGGETNEKLFF; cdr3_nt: TGCGCCAGCAGCCAGTGGGGAGGGGAGACTAATGAAAAACTGTTTTTT
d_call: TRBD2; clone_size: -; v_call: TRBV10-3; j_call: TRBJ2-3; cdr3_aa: CAISESGETDYTDTQYF; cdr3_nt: TGTGCCATCAGTGAGAGCGGGGAGACTGACTACACAGATACGCAGTATTTT
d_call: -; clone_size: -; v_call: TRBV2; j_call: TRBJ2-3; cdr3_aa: CASSCLGVVTDTQYF; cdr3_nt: TGTGCCAGCAGCTGCCTGGGGGTTGTCACAGATACGCAGTATTTT
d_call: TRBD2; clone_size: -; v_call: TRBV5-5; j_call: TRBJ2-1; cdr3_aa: CASSSSGVLVDEQFF; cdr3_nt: TGTGCCAGCAGCTCTAGCGGGGTATTAGTTGATGAGCAGTTCTTC
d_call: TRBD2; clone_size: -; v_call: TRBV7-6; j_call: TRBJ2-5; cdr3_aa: CASSLALGGSETQYF; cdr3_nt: TGTGCCAGCAGCTTAGCACTGGGAGGGAGTGAGACCCAGTACTTC
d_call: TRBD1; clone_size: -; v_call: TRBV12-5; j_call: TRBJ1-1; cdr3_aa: CASGLEQGPKFIVEAFF; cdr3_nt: TGTGCTAGTGGTTTGGAACAGGGGCCGAAGTTTATCGTTGAAGCTTTCTTT
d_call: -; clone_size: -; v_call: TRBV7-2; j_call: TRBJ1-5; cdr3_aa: CASSLAWRDQPQHF; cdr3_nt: TGTGCCAGCAGCTTAGCTTGGAGGGACCAGCCCCAGCATTTT
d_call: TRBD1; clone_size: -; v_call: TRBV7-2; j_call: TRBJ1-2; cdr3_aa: CARGDSPNYGYTF; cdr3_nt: TGTGCCAGAGGGGACAGCCCTAACTATGGCTACACCTTC
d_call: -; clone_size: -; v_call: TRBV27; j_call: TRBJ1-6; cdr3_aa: CASSPTPPSGWNSPLHF; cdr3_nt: TGTGCCAGCAGTCCCACGCCGCCCTCGGGCTGGAATTCACCCCTCCACTTT
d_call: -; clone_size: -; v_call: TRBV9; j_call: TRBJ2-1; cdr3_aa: CASSVSNEQFF; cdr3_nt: TGTGCCAGCAGCGTATCCAATGAGCAGTTCTTC
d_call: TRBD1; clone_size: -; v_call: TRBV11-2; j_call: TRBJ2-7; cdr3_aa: CASSLGTGSYEQYF; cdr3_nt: TGTGCCAGCAGCTTAGGGACAGGGTCCTACGAGCAGTACTTC
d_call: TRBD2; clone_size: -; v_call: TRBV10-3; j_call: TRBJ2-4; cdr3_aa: CAISEGLAGAKNIQYF; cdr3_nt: TGTGCCATCAGTGAGGGACTAGCGGGAGCCAAAAACATTCAGTACTTC
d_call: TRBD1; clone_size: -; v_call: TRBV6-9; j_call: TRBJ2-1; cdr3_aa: CASSLGQGAGNEQFF; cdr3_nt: TGTGCCAGCAGCCTTGGACAGGGGGCGGGTAATGAGCAGTTCTTC
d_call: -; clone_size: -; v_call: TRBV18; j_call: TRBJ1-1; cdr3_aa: CASSPPSAPTEAFF; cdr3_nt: TGTGCCAGCTCACCACCGTCGGCGCCCACTGAAGCTTTCTTT
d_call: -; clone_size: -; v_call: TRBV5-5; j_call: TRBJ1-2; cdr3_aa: CASRDLRGNYGYTF; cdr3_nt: TGTGCCAGCAGGGATCTCAGGGGTAACTATGGCTACACCTTC
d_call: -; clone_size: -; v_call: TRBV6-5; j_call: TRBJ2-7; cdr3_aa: CASSYSGSSYEQYF; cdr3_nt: TGTGCCAGCAGTTACTCGGGTAGCTCCTACGAGCAGTACTTC
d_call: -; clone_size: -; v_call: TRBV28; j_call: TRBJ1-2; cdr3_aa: CASSPVRTRHGYTF; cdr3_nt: TGTGCCAGCAGTCCCGTTCGGACCCGACATGGCTACACCTTC
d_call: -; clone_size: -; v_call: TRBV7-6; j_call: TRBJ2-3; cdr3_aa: CASSLTQGGSTDTQYF; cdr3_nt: TGTGCCAGCAGCTTAACCCAGGGGGGTAGCACAGATACGCAGTATTTT
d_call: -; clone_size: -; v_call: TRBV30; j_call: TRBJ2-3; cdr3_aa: CACTGGFRVDTQYF; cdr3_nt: TGTGCCTGCACCGGGGGATTCCGGGTAGATACGCAGTATTTT
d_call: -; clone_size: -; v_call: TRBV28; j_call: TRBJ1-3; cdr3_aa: CASSFTPVSGNTIYF; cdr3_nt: TGTGCCAGCAGTTTTACGCCGGTCTCTGGAAACACCATATATTTT
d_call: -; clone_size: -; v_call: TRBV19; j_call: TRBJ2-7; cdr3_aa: CASSIGQPYEQYF; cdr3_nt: TGTGCCAGTAGTATTGGCCAGCCTTACGAGCAGTACTTC
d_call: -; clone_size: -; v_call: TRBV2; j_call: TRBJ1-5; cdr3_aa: CASTDSNQPQHF; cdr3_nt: TGTGCCAGCACGGATAGCAATCAGCCCCAGCATTTT
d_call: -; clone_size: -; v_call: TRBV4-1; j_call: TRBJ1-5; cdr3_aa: CASSQVRSENQPQHF; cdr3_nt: TGCGCCAGCAGCCAAGTGCGCAGTGAGAATCAGCCCCAGCATTTT